This TCR beta chain was captured by sequencing in a study of blood T cell repertoires in COVID-19. Study context: Acute and convalescent COVID-19 specimens originated in the United States, Italy and Spain. Sample material is recorded as cDNA or gDNA derived from T cells, B-cell-depleted T cells, or PBMCs.

The authors' processing: Estimates of nucleated cell counts were drawn from the amplification of reference gene primers. Using immunoSEQ multiplex PCR, the repertoire was profiled, and TCRdb retains in-frame clones only, with some absent. V, J and clone size were drawn from that table, and D and trimming were deduced from the DNA. The sample lists about 220,000 clones; 65% to 90% were seen once. This clone was counted a single time. This CDR3 spans 17 amino acids. CDR1 and CDR2 from the germline V gene are LNHDA and SQIVND (reference sequence). Trimming took off 2 bases at V and 5 bases at J, with 21 bases between the two ends.

The J gene is TRBJ1-2, the V gene TRBV19, with D possibly TRBD1 on 5 matching bases. The specimen was peripheral blood. This sequence originates from a human donor in a cohort sampled during active COVID-19. The CDR3 protein is CASSILLAGREDYGYTF. The CDR3 bases are TGTGCCAGTAGTATATTACTCGCAGGGAGGGAGGATTATGGCTACACCTTC. The full variable domain, its missing parts supplied by reference TRBV19 and TRBJ1-2, is DGGITQSPKYLFRKEGQNVTLSCEQNLNHDAMYWYRQDPGQGLRLIYYSQIVNDFQKGDIAEGYSVSREKKESFPLTVTSAQKNPTAFYLCASSILLAGREDYGYTFGSGTRLTVV.